This T cell receptor beta chain was sequenced during a study of CD8+CD57+ T cells in acquired aplastic anemia. Study-wide background: Sorted CD4+ and CD8+ cells gave an average of approximately 3 ug of DNA. For CD4+ cells, healthy donors had an average of about 10 million reads. Regarding the study as a whole: Between the patient and control groups, CD8+ Simpson's diversity did not differ significantly.

For CDR3 and TCR beta VDJ profiling, genomic DNA was the template used. TCRdb fed the reads into MiXCR, producing one record per CDR3 protein. Found here are around 64,000 distinct CDR3 sequences, over 45% of them singletons; the top ten hold about 2.5%. Trimming left V 4 bases short and J 3 bases short, with 8 bases between. This CDR3 region has 13 residues. Germline assignment: CDR1 ENHRY and CDR2 SYGVKD. Turning to this clonotype: Its antigen is unidentified.

Sequenced input: sorted CD4+, CD8+, or CD8+CD57+ T cells (not recorded which) from PBMCs. This sequence originates from a human donor in good health, serving as a control. V and J are TRBV10-3 and TRBJ2-3, with D uncertain. The CDR3 DNA sequence: TGTGCCATCAGTGCCGGCGGTACAGATACGCAGTATTTT. Protein sequence: CAISAGGTDTQYF.